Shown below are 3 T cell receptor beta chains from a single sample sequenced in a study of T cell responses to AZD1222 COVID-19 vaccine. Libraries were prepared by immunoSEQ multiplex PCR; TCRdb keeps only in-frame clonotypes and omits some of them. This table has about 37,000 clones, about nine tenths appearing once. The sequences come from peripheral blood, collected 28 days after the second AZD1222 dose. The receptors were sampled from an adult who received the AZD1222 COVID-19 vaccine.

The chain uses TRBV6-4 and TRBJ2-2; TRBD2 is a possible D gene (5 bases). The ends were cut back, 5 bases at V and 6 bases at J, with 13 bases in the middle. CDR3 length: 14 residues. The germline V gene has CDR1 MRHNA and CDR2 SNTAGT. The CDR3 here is CASSSSRSAGELFF. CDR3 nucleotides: TGTGCCAGCAGTTCTAGCAGGTCCGCCGGGGAGCTGTTTTTT.

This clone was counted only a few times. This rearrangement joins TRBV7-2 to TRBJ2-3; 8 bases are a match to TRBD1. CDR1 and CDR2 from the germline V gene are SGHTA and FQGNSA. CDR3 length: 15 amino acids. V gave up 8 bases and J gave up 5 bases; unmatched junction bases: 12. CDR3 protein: CASQLLGQGLDTQYF. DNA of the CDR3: TGTGCCAGCCAGCTTTTAGGACAGGGCCTAGATACGCAGTATTTT.

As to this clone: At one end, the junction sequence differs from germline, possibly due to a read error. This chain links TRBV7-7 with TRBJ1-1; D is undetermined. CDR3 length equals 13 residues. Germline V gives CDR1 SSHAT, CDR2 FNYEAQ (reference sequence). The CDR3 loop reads CASSFSENTEAFF. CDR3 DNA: TGTGCTAGCAGCTTTAGTGAGAACACTGAAGCTTTCTTT.